The clone carrying this T cell receptor beta chain was detected many times. The CDR3 consists of 16 residues. Germline V gene data show CDR1 as SGHRS and CDR2 as YFSETQ. The V gene end was trimmed by 4 bases and the J gene end by 2 bases; junction bases not matched to a gene: 4. This record comes from a study of early T cells in non-severe SARS-CoV-2 infection. TCRdb processed the 5' RACE reads anew with MiXCR; each CDR3 protein has one entry. The repertoire holds about 80,000 distinct CDR3 sequences, with about 11% as singletons. The rearrangement joins TRBV5-1 to TRBJ2-2; TRBD1 aligns across 11 bases. The sequenced sample consisted of whole blood. The source is an adult who was a healthcare worker with PCR-confirmed SARS-CoV-2 infection or an uninfected control (not recorded which). The CDR3 DNA reads TGCGCCAGCAGCGCCGGACAGGGGGCCAACACCGGGGAGCTGTTTTTT. Encoded protein: CASSAGQGANTGELFF.